These 13 T cell receptor beta chains share one sample of origin, sequenced in a study of human T cells and chemical hapten exposure. TCRdb re-derived calls from the RACE reads in MiXCR, one entry per CDR3 protein. The sample holds roughly 120,000 distinct CDR3 sequences, roughly 15% seen once. Time point defined: patch test 1, 2 weeks after DPC sensitization. Treatment noted: therapeutic diphenylcyclopropenone sensitization with weekly scalp DPC. The starting material was whole blood, obtained in connection with sensitization to the hapten diphenylcyclopropenone (DPC). Receptor source: a young man with alopecia areata. Some clones in this sample may be carry-over from other donors' samples.

This chain links TRBV7-8 with TRBJ1-1; D remains ambiguous. This CDR3 region has 15 residues. With 1 base removed from V and 7 bases from J, the gap between germline ends came to 16 bases. In germline, CDR1 is SGHVS, CDR2 FQNEAQ. The CDR3 region has the DNA TGTGCCAGCAGCTTAGTGGAGGGTCCGAGCGGTGAAGCTTTCTTT. As protein: CASSLVEGPSGEAFF.

The chain joins TRBV6-2 or TRBV6-3 to TRBJ2-1; weak D call: TRBD2 (6 bases). CDR3 length equals 12 residues. Germline loops: CDR1 MNHEY, CDR2 SVGEGT. V lost 7 bases, J lost 7 bases, and 11 bases lay in between. CDR3 region: CASNWGVNEQFF. The DNA of the CDR3 is TGTGCCAGCAACTGGGGGGTAAATGAGCAGTTCTTC.

As concerns this clonotype: A read error may produce the germline difference seen at one junction end. The V gene is TRBV28, the J gene TRBJ1-2; D is possibly TRBD1 (5 bases). The CDR3 contains 16 residues. Germline V CDR1 and CDR2: MDHEN, SYDVKM. The CDR3 DNA sequence: TGTGCCACCCCGGGTGGGGCCGGAAGAACTAACTCTGGCTACACCTTC. It specifies CATPGGAGRTNSGYTF.

The J gene is TRBJ2-3, the V gene TRBV12-5; D is ambiguous. CDR1 is LGHNT, CDR2 FRNRAP, per germline. The length of the CDR3 is 11 residues. Trimming stripped 1 base from V and 5 bases from J, with 1 base between. CDR3 nucleotides: TGTGCTAGTGGTTTGGGAGATACGCAGTATTTT. This sequence encodes CASGLGDTQYF.

This chain uses TRBV12-5 with TRBJ2-5; TRBD2 aligns across 10 bases. This CDR3 is built from 16 residues. Germline V CDR1 and CDR2: LGHNT, FRNRAP. Trimming cost V 3 bases and J 1 base; bases outside gene matches: 5. CDR3 nucleotides: TGTGCTAGTGGTTTTCATGTAGCGGGGGGCCAAGAGACCCAGTACTTC. Its protein is CASGFHVAGGQETQYF.

This chain connects TRBV7-9 to TRBJ1-1; D is unclear. Per germline, CDR1 SEHNR and CDR2 FQNEAQ (reference sequence). V dropped 5 bases and J dropped 1 base, with 14 bases sitting between them. This CDR3 is built from 15 residues. The CDR3 reads CASSPQWAQNTEAFF. The CDR3 bases are TGTGCCAGCAGCCCCCAATGGGCTCAGAACACTGAAGCTTTCTTT.

V is TRBV4-1 and J is TRBJ2-7, with 10 nucleotides matching TRBD1. This CDR3 region has 14 residues. The junction had 9 bases not matched to a gene; V was cut back by 1 base and J by 12 bases. Germline V lookup: CDR1 MGHRA, CDR2 YSYEKL. The CDR3 is CASSQVPPDRGLYF. DNA for the CDR3: TGCGCCAGCAGCCAAGTCCCCCCCGACAGGGGGCTGTACTTC.

This clonotype was seen many times. The J gene is TRBJ2-3, the V gene TRBV7-3; D may be TRBD2 (5 bases). The V end lost 5 bases, the J end lost 0 bases, and 12 bases lay between the germline ends. Looked up from germline, CDR1 is SGHTA and CDR2 is FQGTGA. This CDR3 contains 15 residues. This CDR3 reads CASSPEVRSTDTQYF. The CDR3 DNA reads as TGTGCCAGCAGCCCGGAGGTACGCAGCACAGATACGCAGTATTTT. Drawing the rest from reference TRBV7-3 and TRBJ2-3, the complete variable domain is GAGVSQTPSNKVTEKGKYVELRCDPISGHTALYWYRQSLGQGPEFLIYFQGTGAADDSGLPNDRFFAVRPEGSVSTLKIQRTERGDSAVYLCASSPEVRSTDTQYFGPGTRLTVL.

The sample holds a few counts of this clonotype. This chain connects TRBV29-1 to TRBJ2-5; possibly TRBD2 for D (5 bases). The CDR3 loop spans 11 amino acids. The V gene's germline CDR1 is SQVTM and CDR2 ANQGSEA. Trimming took off 4 bases at V and 3 bases at J, with 6 bases between the two ends. CDR3 in amino acids: CSVAGEETQYF. In nucleotides, the CDR3 is TGCAGCGTTGCCGGGGAAGAGACCCAGTACTTC. The complete variable domain, with remaining parts taken from reference TRBV29-1 and TRBJ2-5, reads SAVISQKPSRDICQRGTSLTIQCQVDSQVTMMFWYRQQPGQSLTLIATANQGSEATYESGFVIDKFPISRPNLTFSTLTVSNMSPEDSSIYLCSVAGEETQYFGPGTRLLVL.

This clonotype has only a few counts. V gene TRBV5-1 combines with J gene TRBJ2-5; no clear D gene. From germline, CDR1 is SGHRS and CDR2 YFSETQ. The CDR3 runs 15 residues. With 0 bases removed from V and 0 bases from J, the gap between germline ends came to 9 bases. CDR3 region: CASSLATADQETQYF. The CDR3 DNA reads as TGCGCCAGCAGCTTGGCCACGGCGGACCAAGAGACCCAGTACTTC.

This clonotype was recorded a few times. The chain is built from TRBV5-1 and TRBJ1-4; D possibly corresponds to TRBD1 (6 bases). V lost 2 bases and J lost 7, with 12 bases in between. The CDR3 spans 14 residues. Per the germline V gene, CDR1 is SGHRS and CDR2 is YFSETQ. This chain's CDR3 is CASSLQGRGEKLFF. CDR3 nucleotides: TGCGCCAGCAGCTTACAGGGCCGGGGTGAAAAACTGTTTTTT.

A few counts support this clonotype. The CDR3 spells CASSLSGSSYSYEQYF. The CDR3 nucleotides read TGTGCCAGCAGTTTATCGGGGAGCTCCTACTCCTACGAGCAGTACTTC. This chain connects TRBV28 to TRBJ2-7; tentative D call: TRBD2 (5 bases). CDR3 length: 16 amino acids. The germline V gene encodes CDR1 MDHEN and CDR2 SYDVKM. The germline V and J ends were trimmed by 1 base and 0 bases, with 13 bases remaining between them. Supplemented by reference TRBV28 and TRBJ2-7, the full variable domain reads DVKVTQSSRYLVKRTGEKVFLECVQDMDHENMFWYRQDPGLGLRLIYFSYDVKMKEKGDIPEGYSVSREKKERFSLILESASTNQTSMYLCASSLSGSSYSYEQYFGPGTRLTVT.

The rearrangement joins TRBV6-2 or TRBV6-3 to TRBJ2-1; D not resolved. Germline V gene data show CDR1 as MNHEY and CDR2 as SVGEGT. The CDR3 covers 14 residues. Between the trimmed V and J ends, which lost 5 bases and 10 bases, there was a span of 18 bases. The CDR3 region has the DNA TGTGCCAGCAGTACCCAAGACAAGTCACAGGAGCAGTTCTTC. The encoded protein is CASSTQDKSQEQFF.